The entry below gives a single T cell receptor beta chain sequence along with its context. Its antigen is undetermined. These data come from a study of T cell clonotyping in hematopoietic cell transplantation. Whole-study findings and limits: Higher Inverse Simpson Index values in graft donor and pretransplant recipient predicted broader posttransplant TCR diversity.

Samples: about 28 days before transplant, then days 30, 100 and 180 after. CDR1 and CDR2 from the germline V gene are SEHNR and FQNEAQ (reference sequence). This CDR3 is built from 14 residues. The V end was cut by 4 bases, the J end by 0 bases, with 10 bases between. Measured with immunoSEQ multiplex PCR; TCRdb has only the in-frame clones, and not every one. Among about 10,000 clones listed, about 88% were seen once. The input for sequencing was PBMCs, taken 100 days after allogeneic stem cell transplant. The TCR sequence derives from a female patient aged 60 or older who had an allogeneic stem cell transplant from an unrelated donor, so the T cells may come from the graft donor. Some clones in this sample may be carry-over from other donors' samples. The chain recombines TRBV7-9 with TRBJ2-7; D gene uncertain. The CDR3 region has the DNA TGTGCCAGCAGCTCAACGGTTAACTCCTACGAGCAGTACTTC. Its protein product is CASSSTVNSYEQYF.